These 28 T cell receptor beta chains share one sample of origin, sequenced in a study of tumor-infiltrating lymphocytes in oesophageal squamous cell carcinoma. TCRdb re-called the PCR reads with MiXCR, one entry per CDR3 protein. Here the sample spans about 11,000 distinct CDR3 sequences, 55% being singletons. The sequenced sample was esophageal tumor tissue. The receptor source for this set is a male donor with esophageal squamous cell carcinoma.

This chain connects TRBV7-2 to TRBJ2-3, with 10 bases identical to TRBD2. J was trimmed by 4 bases and V by 0 bases; bases with no gene match: 19. The CDR3 extends over 21 amino acids. Per germline, CDR1 SGHTA and CDR2 FQGNSA. The CDR3: CASSLAHRATASGSRADTQYF. CDR3 DNA sequence: TGTGCCAGCAGCTTAGCGCACCGGGCTACGGCTAGCGGGAGTAGGGCAGATACGCAGTATTTT.

The gene calls are TRBV7-6 and TRBJ2-7, with TRBD2 matching 9 bases. The J call is uncertain, as TRBJ2-1 better fits the DNA end. Germline V gives CDR1 SGHVS, CDR2 FNYEAQ. The CDR3 spans 15 residues. CDR3 residues: CASSLGWREGNEQFF. The CDR3 region has the DNA TGTGCCAGCAGCTTAGGGTGGCGGGAGGGCAATGAGCAGTTCTTC.

J is TRBJ2-5 and V is TRBV7-8, with D unclear. V lost 0 bases to trimming and J lost 4 bases, with 6 bases between them. Germline lookup yields CDR1 SGHVS and CDR2 FQNEAQ. The CDR3 consists of 13 residues. The CDR3 sequence is CASSLAPRETQYF. The CDR3 DNA reads TGTGCCAGCAGCTTAGCGCCACGAGAGACCCAGTACTTC.

In the case of this clonotype: With a much larger clone just one base away, this may be a read error. The chain recombines TRBV19 with TRBJ2-3; the match to TRBD2 covers 9 bases. The closer fit of TRBJ2-1 to the DNA end suggests the J call may be wrong. The CDR3 length is 15 residues. Germline loops: CDR1 LNHDA, CDR2 SQIVND (reference sequence). The chain's CDR3 is CASRNHSGLAREQFF. CDR3 bases: TGTGCCAGTAGAAACCACTCCGGACTAGCGCGCGAGCAGTTCTTC.

The V and J genes are TRBV27 and TRBJ1-5, with D possibly TRBD1 on 6 matching bases. The CDR3 consists of 14 residues. V was shortened by 1 base and J by 6 bases, with 10 bases between the two germline ends. Germline V gene sequence: CDR1 MNHEY, CDR2 SMNVEV (reference sequence). CDR3 bases: TGTGCCAGCAGTTTATTACAGGGCTCTCAGCCCCAGCATTTT. It codes for CASSLLQGSQPQHF.

The V gene is TRBV7-2, the J gene TRBJ2-3; D might be TRBD1 (5 bases). The J call may not be correct, given that the DNA end is closer to TRBJ2-1. Germline V gives CDR1 SGHTA, CDR2 FQGNSA. The CDR3 sequence is 15 residues long. CDR3 sequence: CASSLGQGLNNEQFF. CDR3 sequence (DNA): TGTGCCAGCAGCTTAGGTCAGGGTCTGAACAATGAGCAGTTCTTC.

V and J are TRBV7-2 and TRBJ2-5; D ambiguous. The end of the DNA fits TRBJ2-1 better, so the J call may be wrong. The CDR3 covers 14 residues. Germline V gene data show CDR1 as SGHTA and CDR2 as FQGNSA. The CDR3 sequence is CASSLGQAHNEQFF. The CDR3, as DNA: TGTGCCAGCAGCTTAGGGCAGGCCCACAATGAGCAGTTCTTC.

The table lists this clonotype with a few counts. The V gene is TRBV7-2, the J gene TRBJ2-5, with TRBD1 matching over 10 bases. This CDR3 has 15 residues. CDR1 is SGHTA and CDR2 is FQGNSA in the germline V gene. J lost 7 bases, V lost 5 bases, and 10 bases had no gene match. CDR3 loop: CASSGGTGVRGTQYF. The CDR3 DNA sequence: TGTGCCAGCAGCGGAGGGACAGGGGTTCGGGGGACCCAGTACTTC.

Note on this clonotype: A much bigger clone sits one base away, suggesting this may be a read error. This chain joins TRBV6-1 and TRBJ2-3, with 7 bases matching TRBD2. The germline V gene has CDR1 MNHNS and CDR2 SASEGT. J was trimmed by 14 bases and V by 6 bases; bases with no gene match: 17. This CDR3 region has 14 residues. DNA for the CDR3: TGTGCCAGCAGCGACGAGTGGGTCAGCGGGGAGCTGTATTTT. Translating gives CASSDEWVSGELYF.

J is TRBJ2-5 and V is TRBV7-2; 10 bases fit TRBD1. Gene TRBJ2-7 matches the end of the DNA better, so the J call may be wrong. The germline V gene has CDR1 SGHTA and CDR2 FQGNSA. This CDR3 is built from 14 residues. The CDR3 sequence is CASRSRDRGGEQYF. CDR3 nucleotide sequence: TGTGCCAGCAGGAGTCGGGACAGGGGTGGCGAGCAGTACTTC.

The chain joins TRBV6-2 or TRBV6-3 to TRBJ2-7; 7 bases fit TRBD1. Trimming took 6 bases from V and 3 from J; bases not matched to a gene: 8. Per the germline V gene, CDR1 is MNHEY and CDR2 is SVGEGT. The CDR3 sequence is 14 residues long. This chain's CDR3 is CASSDTGVSYEQYF. The CDR3 DNA is TGTGCCAGCAGCGATACAGGGGTTAGCTACGAGCAGTACTTC.

CDR3 coding DNA: TGTGCCAGCAGCTTCGTGGGGGCGGAGACCCAGTACTTC. Its translation is CASSFVGAETQYF. The V and J genes are TRBV7-9 and TRBJ2-7, with a weak D call TRBD1 (6 bases). The J call is in doubt because the DNA end fits TRBJ2-5 better. The V gene's germline CDR1 is SEHNR and CDR2 FQNEAQ (reference sequence). The CDR3 has 13 residues.

The chain is built from TRBV7-6 and TRBJ2-2, with D perhaps matching TRBD1 (6 bases). The CDR3 has 16 amino acids. Germline values: CDR1 SGHVS, CDR2 FNYEAQ. Between the trimmed V and J ends, which lost 5 bases and 3 bases, there was a span of 16 bases. The CDR3 DNA reads as TGTGCCAGCAGCCCGGACAGTCGGATCCACACCGGGGAGCTGTTTTTT. Amino acid sequence: CASSPDSRIHTGELFF.

The rearrangement uses TRBV7-2 and TRBJ2-6; 7 bases are shared with TRBD1. TRBJ2-7 matches the DNA end more closely, so the J call is doubtful. Germline CDR1 SGHTA, CDR2 FQGNSA. The CDR3 sequence is 15 residues long. The CDR3 loop reads CASSPRQGRGYEQYF. The CDR3, as DNA: TGTGCCAGCAGCCCACGACAGGGTCGGGGCTACGAGCAGTACTTC.

CDR3 residues: CASSLGQPNYGYTF. Here the CDR3 DNA reads TGTGCCAGCAGCCTGGGACAACCTAACTATGGCTACACCTTC. The chain carries TRBV7-2 and TRBJ1-2, with D perhaps TRBD1 (6 bases). V lost 5 bases and J 0 bases, leaving 10 bases between the germline ends. This CDR3 has 14 amino acids. The V gene's germline CDR1 is SGHTA and CDR2 FQGNSA.

With regard to this clonotype: The junction and the germline gene differ at one end; a read error may be behind it. V usage is TRBV7-6 and J usage is TRBJ2-4; D remains ambiguous. The closer fit of TRBJ2-1 to the DNA end suggests the J call may be wrong. The CDR3 covers 13 residues. Germline assignment: CDR1 SGHVS and CDR2 FNYEAQ. The CDR3 is CASSTDFYNEQFF. CDR3 DNA: TGTGCTAGCAGCACAGACTTTTACAATGAGCAGTTCTTC.

The sample holds many counts of this clonotype. This chain links TRBV18 with TRBJ2-3; no clear D gene. The V gene lost 5 bases and the J gene lost 0 bases, with 15 bases spanning the gap. The germline gives CDR1 KGHSH, CDR2 LQKENI. CDR3 size: 16 residues. In DNA form, the CDR3 reads TGTGCCAGCTCATCCTCCGGGTTTACCAGCACAGATACGCAGTATTTT. Its protein product is CASSSSGFTSTDTQYF.

The rearrangement joins TRBV12-3 or TRBV12-4 to TRBJ2-4; D uncertain. Trimming shortened V by 4 bases and J by 0 bases, and 10 bases separated the two germline ends. This CDR3 comprises 15 residues. CDR3 nucleotide sequence: TGTGCCAGCAGTTGGACGGTTCTAGCCAAAAACATTCAGTACTTC. It codes for CASSWTVLAKNIQYF.

This clonotype is categorized as medium-sized. This chain uses TRBV5-6 with TRBJ2-5; no definite D call. Germline V gives CDR1 SGHDT, CDR2 YYEEEE. CDR3 length: 13 amino acids. Deletions cut 0 bases from V and 5 bases from J, with 8 bases between. CDR3 DNA sequence: TGTGCCAGCAGCTTGGGAAGATCTGAGACCCAGTACTTC. Its translation: CASSLGRSETQYF.

This clonotype was counted ten times or more. This rearrangement joins TRBV6-1 to TRBJ2-7; 8 bases agree with TRBD2. Trimming cost V 8 bases and J 7 bases; bases outside gene matches: 10. The CDR3 sequence is 13 residues long. Germline lookup yields CDR1 MNHNS and CDR2 SASEGT. This CDR3 reads CASSGGADNEQYF. In DNA, the CDR3 is TGTGCCAGCTCCGGGGGGGCCGATAATGAGCAGTACTTC.

The sample holds many counts of this clonotype. This sequence joins TRBV7-9 and TRBJ1-1, with a weak D call TRBD1 (5 bases). Germline values: CDR1 SEHNR, CDR2 FQNEAQ (reference sequence). This CDR3 spans 14 amino acids. V was shortened by 4 bases and J by 5 bases, with 14 bases between the two germline ends. The CDR3 here is CASSSRGGRTEAFF. In nucleotides, the CDR3 is TGTGCCAGCAGCTCCCGGGGGGGTCGGACTGAAGCTTTCTTT.

The chain links TRBV7-3 to TRBJ2-5; no clear D. TRBJ2-1 matches the DNA end more closely, so the J call is doubtful. Per the germline V gene, CDR1 is SGHTA and CDR2 is FQGTGA. This CDR3 has 13 residues. The CDR3 loop reads CASSPRRSGEQFF. The CDR3 DNA follows: TGTGCCAGCAGCCCCCGACGCTCTGGAGAGCAGTTCTTC.

J is TRBJ2-7 and V is TRBV7-3, with TRBD1 matching 10 bases. V dropped 2 bases and J dropped 5; count of bases not matched to a gene: 3. The germline gives CDR1 SGHTA, CDR2 FQGTGA. The CDR3 loop spans 14 amino acids. The CDR3 sequence is CASSLLGTGDEQYF. The CDR3 coding sequence is TGTGCCAGCAGCTTACTCGGGACAGGGGACGAGCAGTACTTC.

On this clonotype itself: One base away lies a much larger clone, so this may be a sequencing read error. The chain uses TRBV11-2 and TRBJ1-1; D not resolved. Germline V gives CDR1 SGHAT, CDR2 FQNNGV. The CDR3 contains 14 residues. The CDR3 DNA reads as TGTGCCAGCAGCTTAGATTTTATGAACACTAAAGCTTTCTTT. This codes for CASSLDFMNTKAFF.

This clonotype occurred a few times. The V call is TRBV7-2, the J call TRBJ2-1; D is uncertain. Looked up from germline, CDR1 is SGHTA and CDR2 is FQGNSA. The CDR3 is 12 amino acids. Trimming removed 4 bases from V and 12 bases from J, with 13 bases in between. The CDR3 bases are TGTGCCAGCAGCTCCACGTTAGTTCGGCAGTTCTTC. This encodes CASSSTLVRQFF.

The chain joins TRBV12-3 or TRBV12-4 to TRBJ2-1; 8 positions agree with TRBD1. The J call may not be correct, given that the DNA end is closer to TRBJ2-5. The CDR3 runs 14 residues. The CDR3, as DNA: TGTGCCAGCAGTCTCAGGGGGCAGAGGGAGACCCAGTACTTC. Protein product: CASSLRGQRETQYF.

V and J are TRBV7-4 and TRBJ2-3; D ambiguous. The CDR3 has 16 amino acids. CDR1 is SGHVT, CDR2 SQSDAQ, per germline. Trimming shortened V by 5 bases and J by 0 bases, and 15 bases separated the two germline ends. The CDR3 coding sequence is TGTGCCAGCAGCCCCACCGTGATAGATAGCACAGATACGCAGTATTTT. Encoded protein: CASSPTVIDSTDTQYF.

This clonotype is deemed medium-sized. The V call is TRBV28, the J call TRBJ2-1; 7 bases match TRBD1. With V trimmed by 3 bases and J by 2 bases, 7 bases remained unmatched. This CDR3 is built from 16 residues. Germline V CDR1 and CDR2: MDHEN, SYDVKM. The chain's CDR3 is CASSFRDRVAYNEQFF. CDR3 coding DNA: TGTGCCAGCAGTTTCCGTGACAGGGTTGCCTACAATGAGCAGTTCTTC.